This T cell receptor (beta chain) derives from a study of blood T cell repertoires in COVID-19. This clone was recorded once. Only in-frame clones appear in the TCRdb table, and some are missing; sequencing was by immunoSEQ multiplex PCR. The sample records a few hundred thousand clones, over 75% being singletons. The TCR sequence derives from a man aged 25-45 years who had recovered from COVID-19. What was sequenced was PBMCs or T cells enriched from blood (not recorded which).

CDR3 amino acids: CASSTGRGTEAFF. Written as DNA, the CDR3 is TGTGCCAGCAGTACCGGTAGAGGGACTGAAGCTTTCTTT. The rearrangement uses TRBV28 and TRBJ1-1; D gene unclear. Germline-derived CDR1 and CDR2 are MDHEN and SYDVKM. The length of the CDR3 is 13 residues. V lost 5 bases and J lost 5, with 12 bases in between.